This section outlines one T cell receptor (beta chain) sequence together with its context. This sample is drawn from a study of blood T cell repertoires in COVID-19. In the study overall: PBMCs, B-cell-depleted T cells, or T cells were the source of the cDNA or gDNA that made up the material.

Profiling relied on immunoSEQ multiplex PCR, and the TCRdb table lists in-frame clones only, not all of them. The repertoire holds a few hundred thousand clones, with roughly 90% as singletons. Germline V lookup: CDR1 MDHEN, CDR2 SYDVKM. V trimming: 6 bases; J trimming: 8 bases; junction bases outside the gene matches: 13. This CDR3 spans 15 amino acids. V and J are TRBV28 and TRBJ1-5; 7 bases are shared with TRBD1. This clonotype was sampled from a young woman with COVID-19, enrolled during active disease. The sequenced material came from peripheral blood. In nucleotides, the CDR3 is TGTGCCAGCAGAGCAGGGGGACTGGTCATGGAGCCCCAGCATTTT. This gives the protein CASRAGGLVMEPQHF.